This T cell receptor beta chain was profiled in a study of blood T cell repertoires in COVID-19. The assay was immunoSEQ multiplex PCR, and TCRdb's table has in-frame clones only and misses some. The table records around 150,000 clones, around 80% of them present only once. Trimming shortened V by 2 bases and J by 2 bases, and 11 bases separated the two germline ends. This CDR3 is built from 14 residues. Germline CDR1 is SGHDT and CDR2 is YYEEEE. The chain has TRBV5-6 and TRBJ2-7; D is perhaps TRBD2 (7 bases). The origin of this receptor is a man aged 50 to 60 who had recovered from COVID-19. The specimen was PBMCs or T cells enriched from blood (not recorded which). The CDR3 coding sequence is TGTGCCAGCAGCTTTGGGGAGGGGGCCTACGAGCAGTACTTC. Its translation: CASSFGEGAYEQYF.